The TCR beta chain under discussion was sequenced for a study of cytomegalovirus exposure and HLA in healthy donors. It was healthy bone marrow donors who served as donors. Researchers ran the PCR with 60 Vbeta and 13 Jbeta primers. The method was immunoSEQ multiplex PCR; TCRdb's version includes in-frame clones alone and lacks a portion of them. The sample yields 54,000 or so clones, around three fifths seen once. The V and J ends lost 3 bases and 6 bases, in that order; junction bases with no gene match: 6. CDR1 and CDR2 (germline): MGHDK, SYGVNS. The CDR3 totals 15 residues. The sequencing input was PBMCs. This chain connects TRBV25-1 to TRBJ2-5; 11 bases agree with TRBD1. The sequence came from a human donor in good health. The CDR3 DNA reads TGTGCCAGCAGTGATCCTGGACAGGGGGCGAAGACCCAGTACTTC. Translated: CASSDPGQGAKTQYF.